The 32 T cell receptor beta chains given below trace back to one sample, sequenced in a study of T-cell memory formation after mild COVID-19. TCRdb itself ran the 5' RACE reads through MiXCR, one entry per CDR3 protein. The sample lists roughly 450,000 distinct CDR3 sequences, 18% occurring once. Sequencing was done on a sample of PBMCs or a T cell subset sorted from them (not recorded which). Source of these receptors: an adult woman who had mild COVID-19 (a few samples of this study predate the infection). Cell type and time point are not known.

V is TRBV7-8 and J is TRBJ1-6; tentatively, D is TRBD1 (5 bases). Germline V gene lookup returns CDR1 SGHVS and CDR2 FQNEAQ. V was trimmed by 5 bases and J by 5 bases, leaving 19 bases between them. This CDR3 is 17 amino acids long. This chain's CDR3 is CASSPGQGFINNSPLHF. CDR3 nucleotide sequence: TGTGCCAGCAGCCCCGGGCAGGGCTTCATAAATAATTCACCCCTCCACTTT.

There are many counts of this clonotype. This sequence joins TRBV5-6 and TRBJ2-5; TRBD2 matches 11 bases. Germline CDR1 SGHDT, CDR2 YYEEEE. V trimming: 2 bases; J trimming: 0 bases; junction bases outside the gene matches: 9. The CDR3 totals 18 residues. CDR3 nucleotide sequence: TGTGCCAGCAGCTTCAGACTAGCGGGAACCTGGTACCAAGAGACCCAGTACTTC. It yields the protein CASSFRLAGTWYQETQYF.

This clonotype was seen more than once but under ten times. The CDR3 here is CASSLRLAADNEQFF. The CDR3 nucleotides are TGTGCCAGCAGTTTACGGCTAGCGGCCGACAATGAGCAGTTCTTC. The V gene is TRBV12-3 or TRBV12-4, the J gene TRBJ2-1, with TRBD2 matching 7 bases. The CDR3 has 15 amino acids. Trimming cost V 2 bases and J 5 bases; bases outside gene matches: 6.

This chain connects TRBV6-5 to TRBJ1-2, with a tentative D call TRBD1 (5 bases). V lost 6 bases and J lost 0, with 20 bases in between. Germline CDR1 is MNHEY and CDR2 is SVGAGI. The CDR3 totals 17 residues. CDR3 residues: CASRRDAAGPSNYGYTF. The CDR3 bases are TGTGCCAGCAGGAGGGACGCCGCGGGGCCCTCTAACTATGGCTACACCTTC.

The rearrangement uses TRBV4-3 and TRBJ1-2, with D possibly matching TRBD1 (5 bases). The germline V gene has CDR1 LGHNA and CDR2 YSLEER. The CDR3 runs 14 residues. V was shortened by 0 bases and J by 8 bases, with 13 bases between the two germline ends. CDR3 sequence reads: CASSQEGTVGGYTF. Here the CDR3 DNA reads TGCGCCAGCAGCCAAGAAGGGACGGTGGGAGGCTACACCTTC.

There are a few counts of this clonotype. In nucleotides, the CDR3 is TGCGCCAGCAGCGCACAGGGAGCGGTATGGGACACTGAAGCTTTCTTT. Translating it yields CASSAQGAVWDTEAFF. The chain links TRBV5-1 to TRBJ1-1; D might be TRBD1 (6 bases). Germline V gene sequence: CDR1 SGHRS, CDR2 YFSETQ. V lost 4 bases to trimming and J lost 3 bases, with 19 bases between them. This CDR3 has 16 amino acids.

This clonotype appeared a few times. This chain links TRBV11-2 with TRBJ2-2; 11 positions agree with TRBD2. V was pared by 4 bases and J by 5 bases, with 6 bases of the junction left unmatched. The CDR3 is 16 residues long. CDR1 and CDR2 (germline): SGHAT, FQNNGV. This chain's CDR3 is CASSSSGGLRTGELFF. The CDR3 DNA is TGTGCCAGCAGCTCTAGCGGGGGGCTCCGAACCGGGGAGCTGTTTTTT.

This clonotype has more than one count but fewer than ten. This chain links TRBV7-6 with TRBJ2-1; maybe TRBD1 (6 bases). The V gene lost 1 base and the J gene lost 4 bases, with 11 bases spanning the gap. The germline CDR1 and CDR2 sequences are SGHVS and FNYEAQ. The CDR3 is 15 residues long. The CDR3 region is CASSLGSGVYNEQFF. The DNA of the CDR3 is TGTGCCAGCAGCTTAGGGTCAGGGGTATACAATGAGCAGTTCTTC. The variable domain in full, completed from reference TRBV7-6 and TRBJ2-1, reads GAGVSQSPRYKVTKRGQDVALRCDPISGHVSLYWYRQALGQGPEFLTYFNYEAQQDKSGLPNDRFSAERPEGSISTLTIQRTEQRDSAMYRCASSLGSGVYNEQFFGPGTRLTVL.

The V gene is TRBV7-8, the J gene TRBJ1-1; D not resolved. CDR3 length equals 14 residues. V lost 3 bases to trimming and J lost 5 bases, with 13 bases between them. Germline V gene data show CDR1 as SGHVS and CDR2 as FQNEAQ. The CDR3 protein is CASSFLTDLTEAFF. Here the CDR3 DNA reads TGTGCCAGCAGCTTCCTAACGGACTTGACTGAAGCTTTCTTT.

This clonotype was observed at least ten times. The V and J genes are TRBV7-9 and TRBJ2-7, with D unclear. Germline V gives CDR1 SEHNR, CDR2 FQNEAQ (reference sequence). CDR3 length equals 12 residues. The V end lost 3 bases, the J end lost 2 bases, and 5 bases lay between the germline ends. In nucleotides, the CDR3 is TGTGCCAGCAGCTTTCTTACCTACGAGCAGTACTTC. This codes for CASSFLTYEQYF.

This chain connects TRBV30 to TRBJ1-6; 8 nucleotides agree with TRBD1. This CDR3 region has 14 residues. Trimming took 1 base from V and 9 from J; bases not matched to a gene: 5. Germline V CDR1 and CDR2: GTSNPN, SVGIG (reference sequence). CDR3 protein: CAWSAGQGGSPLHF. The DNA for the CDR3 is TGTGCCTGGAGTGCCGGACAGGGAGGTTCACCCCTCCACTTT.

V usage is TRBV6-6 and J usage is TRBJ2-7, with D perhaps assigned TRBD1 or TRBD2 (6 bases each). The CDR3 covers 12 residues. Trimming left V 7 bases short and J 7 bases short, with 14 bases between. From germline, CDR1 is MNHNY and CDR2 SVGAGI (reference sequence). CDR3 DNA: TGTGCCAGCAAAACCACAGGGAGGGAGCAGTACTTC. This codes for CASKTTGREQYF.

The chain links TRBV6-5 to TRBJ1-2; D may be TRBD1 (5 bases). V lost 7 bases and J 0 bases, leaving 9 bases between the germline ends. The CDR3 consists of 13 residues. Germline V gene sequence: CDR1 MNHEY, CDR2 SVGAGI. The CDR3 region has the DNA TGTGCCAGCACCGGGGGAGCTAACTATGGCTACACCTTC. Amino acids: CASTGGANYGYTF.

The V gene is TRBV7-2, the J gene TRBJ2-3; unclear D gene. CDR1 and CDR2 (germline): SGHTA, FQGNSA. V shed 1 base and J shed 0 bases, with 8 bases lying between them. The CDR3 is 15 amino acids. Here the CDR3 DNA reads TGTGCCAGCAGCTTAGTATTCCCTAGCACAGATACGCAGTATTTT. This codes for CASSLVFPSTDTQYF. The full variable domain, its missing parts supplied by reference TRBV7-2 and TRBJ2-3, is GAGVSQSPSNKVTEKGKDVELRCDPISGHTALYWYRQSLGQGLEFLIYFQGNSAPDKSGLPSDRFSAERTGGSVSTLTIQRTQQEDSAVYLCASSLVFPSTDTQYFGPGTRLTVL.

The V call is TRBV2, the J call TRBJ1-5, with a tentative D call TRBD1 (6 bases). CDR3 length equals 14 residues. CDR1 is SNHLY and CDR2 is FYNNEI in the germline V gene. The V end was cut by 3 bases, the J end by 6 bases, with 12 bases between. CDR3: CASSDRGAGQPQHF. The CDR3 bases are TGTGCCAGCAGTGACAGGGGCGCAGGTCAGCCCCAGCATTTT.

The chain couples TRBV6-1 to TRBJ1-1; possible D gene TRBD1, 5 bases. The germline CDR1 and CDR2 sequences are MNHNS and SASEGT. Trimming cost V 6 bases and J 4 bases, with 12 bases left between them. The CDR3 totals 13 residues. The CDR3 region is CASSRERGTEAFF. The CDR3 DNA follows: TGTGCCAGCAGCCGGGAGAGGGGCACTGAAGCTTTCTTT.

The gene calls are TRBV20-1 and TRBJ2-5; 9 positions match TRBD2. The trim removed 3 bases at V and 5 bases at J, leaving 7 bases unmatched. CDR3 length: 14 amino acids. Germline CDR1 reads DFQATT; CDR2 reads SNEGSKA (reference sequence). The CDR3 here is CSARSLAGWETQYF. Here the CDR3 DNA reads TGCAGTGCTAGGTCGCTAGCGGGGTGGGAGACCCAGTACTTC.

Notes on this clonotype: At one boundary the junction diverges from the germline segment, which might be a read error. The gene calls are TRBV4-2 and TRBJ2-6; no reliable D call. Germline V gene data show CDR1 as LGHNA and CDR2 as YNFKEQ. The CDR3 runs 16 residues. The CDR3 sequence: CASSKDKGSGANVLTF. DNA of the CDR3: TGTGCCAGCAGCAAAGATAAAGGGTCTGGGGCCAACGTCCTGACTTTC.

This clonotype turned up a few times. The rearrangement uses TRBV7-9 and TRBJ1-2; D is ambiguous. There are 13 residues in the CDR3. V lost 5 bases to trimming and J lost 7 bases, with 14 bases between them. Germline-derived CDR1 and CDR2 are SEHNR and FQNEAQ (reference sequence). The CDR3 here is CASSQDTFGGYTF. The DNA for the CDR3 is TGTGCCAGCAGCCAAGACACTTTCGGTGGCTACACCTTC. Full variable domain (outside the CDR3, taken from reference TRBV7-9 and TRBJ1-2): DTGVSQNPRHKITKRGQNVTFRCDPISEHNRLYWYRQTLGQGPEFLTYFQNEAQLEKSRLLSDRFSAERPKGSFSTLEIQRTEQGDSAMYLCASSQDTFGGYTFGSGTRLTVV.

The CDR3 DNA reads as TGTGCCAGCAGCGTAGCGGGAGGGCCGGATACGCAGTATTTT. This translates into CASSVAGGPDTQYF. The chain employs TRBV9 and TRBJ2-3; 8 nucleotides line up with TRBD2. Germline CDR1 is SGDLS and CDR2 is YYNGEE. The CDR3 spans 14 residues. With V trimmed by 0 bases and J by 6 bases, 3 bases remained unmatched.

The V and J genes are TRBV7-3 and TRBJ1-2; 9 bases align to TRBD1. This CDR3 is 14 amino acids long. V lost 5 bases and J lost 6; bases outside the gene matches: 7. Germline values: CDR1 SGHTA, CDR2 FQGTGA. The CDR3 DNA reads TGTGCCAGCAGCCCCGGGACAGGGATCGATGGCTACACCTTC. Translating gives CASSPGTGIDGYTF.

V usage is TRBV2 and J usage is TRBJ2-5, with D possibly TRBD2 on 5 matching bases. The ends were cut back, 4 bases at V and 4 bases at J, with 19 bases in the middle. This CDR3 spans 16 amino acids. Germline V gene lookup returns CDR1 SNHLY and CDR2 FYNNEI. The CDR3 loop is CASSVHGATRGETQYF. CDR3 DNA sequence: TGTGCCAGCAGTGTCCATGGAGCGACCCGGGGAGAGACCCAGTACTTC.

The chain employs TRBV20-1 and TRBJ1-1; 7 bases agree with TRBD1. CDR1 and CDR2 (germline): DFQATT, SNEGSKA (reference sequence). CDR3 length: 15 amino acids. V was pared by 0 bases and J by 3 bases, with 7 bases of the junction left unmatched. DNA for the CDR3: TGCAGTGCTAGAGATCACAGGGGAAGGGACACTGAAGCTTTCTTT. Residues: CSARDHRGRDTEAFF.

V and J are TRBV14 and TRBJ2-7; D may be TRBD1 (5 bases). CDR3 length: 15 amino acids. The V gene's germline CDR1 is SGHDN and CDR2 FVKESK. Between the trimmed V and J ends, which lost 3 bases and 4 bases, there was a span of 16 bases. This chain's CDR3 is CASSHRTLQGYEQYF. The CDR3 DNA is TGTGCCAGCAGCCACCGCACCCTCCAGGGTTACGAGCAGTACTTC.

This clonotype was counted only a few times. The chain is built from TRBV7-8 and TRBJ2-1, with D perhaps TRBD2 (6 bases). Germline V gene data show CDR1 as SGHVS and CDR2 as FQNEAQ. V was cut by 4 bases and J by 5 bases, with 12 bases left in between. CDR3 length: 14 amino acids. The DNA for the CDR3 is TGTGCCAGCAGCTCTATTCCGGGGGACAATGAGCAGTTCTTC. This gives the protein CASSSIPGDNEQFF.

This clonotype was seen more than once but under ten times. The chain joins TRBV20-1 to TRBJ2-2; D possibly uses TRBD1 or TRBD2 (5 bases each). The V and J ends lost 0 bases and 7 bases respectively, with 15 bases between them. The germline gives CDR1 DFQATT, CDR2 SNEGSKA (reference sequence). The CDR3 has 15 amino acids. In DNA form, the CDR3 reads TGCAGTGCTAGAGACACCGGGACCCTTTACGGGGAGCTGTTTTTT. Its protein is CSARDTGTLYGELFF.

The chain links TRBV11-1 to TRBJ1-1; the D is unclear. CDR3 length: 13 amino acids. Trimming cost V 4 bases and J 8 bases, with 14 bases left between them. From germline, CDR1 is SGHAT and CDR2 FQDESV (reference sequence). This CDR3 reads CASSSWAVNEAFF. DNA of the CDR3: TGTGCCAGCAGCTCCTGGGCCGTGAACGAAGCTTTCTTT.

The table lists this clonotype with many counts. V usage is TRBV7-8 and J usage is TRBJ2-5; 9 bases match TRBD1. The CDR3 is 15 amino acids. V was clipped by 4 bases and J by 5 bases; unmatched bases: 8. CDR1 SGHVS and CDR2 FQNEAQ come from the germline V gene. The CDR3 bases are TGTGCCAGCAGCTCACGGGACAGGGAACCGGAGACCCAGTACTTC. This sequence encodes CASSSRDREPETQYF.

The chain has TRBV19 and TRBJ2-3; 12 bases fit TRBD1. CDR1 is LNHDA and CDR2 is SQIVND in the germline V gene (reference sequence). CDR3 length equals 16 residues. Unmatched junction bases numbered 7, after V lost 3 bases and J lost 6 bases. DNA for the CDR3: TGTGCCAGTAGTATTCCGGGACAGGGGGCTTCGGATACGCAGTATTTT. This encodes CASSIPGQGASDTQYF.

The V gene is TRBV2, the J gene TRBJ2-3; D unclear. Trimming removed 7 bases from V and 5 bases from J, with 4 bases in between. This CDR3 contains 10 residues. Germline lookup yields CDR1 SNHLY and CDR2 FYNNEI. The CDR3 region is CASTIDTQYF. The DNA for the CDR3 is TGTGCCAGCACTATAGATACGCAGTATTTT.

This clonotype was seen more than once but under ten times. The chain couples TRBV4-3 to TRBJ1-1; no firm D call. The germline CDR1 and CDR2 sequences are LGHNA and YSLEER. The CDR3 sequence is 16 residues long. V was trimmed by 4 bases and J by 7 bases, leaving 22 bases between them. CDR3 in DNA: TGCGCCAGCAGCCTATCGAGAGAGTGGCAGAGTGGTGAAGCTTTCTTT. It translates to CASSLSREWQSGEAFF.

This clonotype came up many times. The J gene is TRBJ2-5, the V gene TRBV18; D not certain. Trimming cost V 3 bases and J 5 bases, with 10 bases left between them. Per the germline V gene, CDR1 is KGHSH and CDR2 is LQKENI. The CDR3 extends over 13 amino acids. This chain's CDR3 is CASSPRPRETQYF. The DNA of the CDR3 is TGTGCCAGCTCACCCCGACCAAGGGAGACCCAGTACTTC.